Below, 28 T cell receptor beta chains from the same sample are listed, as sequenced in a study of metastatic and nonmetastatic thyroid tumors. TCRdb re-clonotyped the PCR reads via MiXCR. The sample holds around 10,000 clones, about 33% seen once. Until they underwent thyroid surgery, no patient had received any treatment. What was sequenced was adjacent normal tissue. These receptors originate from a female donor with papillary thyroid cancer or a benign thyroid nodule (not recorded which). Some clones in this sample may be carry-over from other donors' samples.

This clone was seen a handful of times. CDR3 protein: CASSPGTGPYEQYF. The DNA for the CDR3 is TGTGCCAGCAGCCCCGGGACAGGGCCCTACGAGCAGTACTTC. J is TRBJ2-7 and V is TRBV11-3; 9 bases match TRBD1. Germline CDR1 is SGHNT and CDR2 is YENEEA. CDR3 length: 14 residues. V dropped 5 bases and J dropped 2; count of bases not matched to a gene: 4.

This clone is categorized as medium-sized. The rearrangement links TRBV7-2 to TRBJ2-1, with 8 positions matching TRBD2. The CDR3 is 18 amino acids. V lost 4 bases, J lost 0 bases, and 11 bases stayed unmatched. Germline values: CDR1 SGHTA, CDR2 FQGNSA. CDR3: CASSSNGREASSYNEQFF. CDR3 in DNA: TGTGCCAGCAGCTCTAACGGGCGGGAGGCCAGCTCCTACAATGAGCAGTTCTTC. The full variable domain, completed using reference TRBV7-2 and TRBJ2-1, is GAGVSQSPSNKVTEKGKDVELRCDPISGHTALYWYRQSLGQGLEFLIYFQGNSAPDKSGLPSDRFSAERTGGSVSTLTIQRTQQEDSAVYLCASSSNGREASSYNEQFFGPGTRLTVL.

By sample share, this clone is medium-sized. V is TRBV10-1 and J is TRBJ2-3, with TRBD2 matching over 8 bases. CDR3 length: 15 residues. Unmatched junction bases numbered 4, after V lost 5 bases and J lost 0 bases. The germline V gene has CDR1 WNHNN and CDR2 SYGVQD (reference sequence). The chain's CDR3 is CASSTSSGSTDTQYF. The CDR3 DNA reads TGCGCCAGCAGTACCTCTAGCGGGAGCACAGATACGCAGTATTTT.

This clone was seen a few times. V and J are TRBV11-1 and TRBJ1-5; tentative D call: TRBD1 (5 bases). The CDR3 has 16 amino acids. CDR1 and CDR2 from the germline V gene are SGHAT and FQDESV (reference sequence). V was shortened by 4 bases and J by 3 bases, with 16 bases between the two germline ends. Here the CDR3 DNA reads TGTGCCAGCAGCTCGGGAAAAGACGGACACAATCAGCCCCAGCATTTT. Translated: CASSSGKDGHNQPQHF.

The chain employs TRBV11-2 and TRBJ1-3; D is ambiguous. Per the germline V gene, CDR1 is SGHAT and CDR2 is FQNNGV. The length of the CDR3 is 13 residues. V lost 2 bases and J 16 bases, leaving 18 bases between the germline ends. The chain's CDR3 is CASSLPVVGGSYF. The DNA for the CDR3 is TGTGCCAGCAGCTTACCCGTCGTAGGCGGCTCCTATTTT.

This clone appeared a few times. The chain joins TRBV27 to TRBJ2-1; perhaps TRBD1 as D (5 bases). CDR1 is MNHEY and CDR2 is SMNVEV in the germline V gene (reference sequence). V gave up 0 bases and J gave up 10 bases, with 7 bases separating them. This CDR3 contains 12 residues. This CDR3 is CASSLSGREQFF. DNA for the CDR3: TGTGCCAGCAGTTTATCGGGGCGAGAGCAGTTCTTC.

The CDR3 loop is CASSLYGTSASYNEQFF. CDR3 coding DNA: TGTGCCAGCAGCTTGTATGGGACTAGCGCCTCCTACAATGAGCAGTTCTTC. The chain has TRBV5-6 and TRBJ2-1; 10 bases are a match to TRBD2. Germline loops: CDR1 SGHDT, CDR2 YYEEEE. Germline trimming cut 1 base from V and 0 bases from J; bases unmatched to any gene: 4. This CDR3 is 17 amino acids long.

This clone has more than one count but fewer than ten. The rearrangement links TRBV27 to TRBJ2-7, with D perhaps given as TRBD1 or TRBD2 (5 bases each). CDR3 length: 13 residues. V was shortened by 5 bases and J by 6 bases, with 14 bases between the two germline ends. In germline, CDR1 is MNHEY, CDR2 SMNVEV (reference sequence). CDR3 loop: CASSLGELGEQYF. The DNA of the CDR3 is TGTGCCAGCAGTCTGGGGGAATTGGGCGAGCAGTACTTC.

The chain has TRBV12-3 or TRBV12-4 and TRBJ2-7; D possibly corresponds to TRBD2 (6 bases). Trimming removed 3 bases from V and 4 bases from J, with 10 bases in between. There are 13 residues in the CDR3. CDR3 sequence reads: CASSFGEAYEQYF. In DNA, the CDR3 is TGTGCCAGCAGTTTCGGGGAGGCGTACGAGCAGTACTTC.

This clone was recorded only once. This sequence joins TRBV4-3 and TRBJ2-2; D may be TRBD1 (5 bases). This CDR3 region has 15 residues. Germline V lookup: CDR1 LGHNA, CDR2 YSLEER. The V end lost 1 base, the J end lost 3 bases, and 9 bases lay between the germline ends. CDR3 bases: TGCGCCAGCAGCCAAGTTCAGGGATACACCGGGGAGCTGTTTTTT. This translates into CASSQVQGYTGELFF.

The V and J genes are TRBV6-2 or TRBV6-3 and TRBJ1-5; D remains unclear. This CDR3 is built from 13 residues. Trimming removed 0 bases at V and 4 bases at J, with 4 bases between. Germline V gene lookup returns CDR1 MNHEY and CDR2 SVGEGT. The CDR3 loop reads CASSYSINQPQHF. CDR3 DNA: TGTGCCAGCAGTTACTCGATTAATCAGCCCCAGCATTTT.

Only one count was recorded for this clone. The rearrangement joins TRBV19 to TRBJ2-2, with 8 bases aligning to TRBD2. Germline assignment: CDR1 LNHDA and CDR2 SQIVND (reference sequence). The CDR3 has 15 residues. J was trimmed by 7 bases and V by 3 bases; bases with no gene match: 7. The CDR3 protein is CASSISSGWGGELFF. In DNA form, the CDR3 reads TGTGCCAGTAGTATCTCTAGCGGGTGGGGCGGGGAGCTGTTTTTT.

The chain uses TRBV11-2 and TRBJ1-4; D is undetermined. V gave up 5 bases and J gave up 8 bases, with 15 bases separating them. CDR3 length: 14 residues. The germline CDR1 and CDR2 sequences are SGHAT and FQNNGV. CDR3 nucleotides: TGTGCCAGCAGCCAAGGTCAAGGATCGGAAAAACTGTTTTTT. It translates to CASSQGQGSEKLFF.

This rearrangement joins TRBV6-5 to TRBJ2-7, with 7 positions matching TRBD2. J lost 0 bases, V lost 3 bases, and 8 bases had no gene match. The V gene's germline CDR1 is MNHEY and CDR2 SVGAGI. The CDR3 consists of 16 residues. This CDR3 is CASSYLTGGSSYEQYF. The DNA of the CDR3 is TGTGCCAGCAGTTATCTCACCGGCGGGAGCTCCTACGAGCAGTACTTC.

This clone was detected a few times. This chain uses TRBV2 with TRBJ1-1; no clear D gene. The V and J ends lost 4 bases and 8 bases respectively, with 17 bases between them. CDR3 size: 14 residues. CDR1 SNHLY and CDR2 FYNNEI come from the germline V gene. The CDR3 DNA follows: TGTGCCAGCAGTGTAGGAAGAGTTAGGACCGAAGCTTTCTTT. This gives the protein CASSVGRVRTEAFF.

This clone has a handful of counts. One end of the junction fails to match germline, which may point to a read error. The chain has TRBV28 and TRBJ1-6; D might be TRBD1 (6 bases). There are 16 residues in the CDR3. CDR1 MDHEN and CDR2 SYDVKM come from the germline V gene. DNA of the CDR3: TGTGCCAGCAGAGCACAGGGCTACTCCTATAATTCACCCCCCAACTTT. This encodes CASRAQGYSYNSPPNF.

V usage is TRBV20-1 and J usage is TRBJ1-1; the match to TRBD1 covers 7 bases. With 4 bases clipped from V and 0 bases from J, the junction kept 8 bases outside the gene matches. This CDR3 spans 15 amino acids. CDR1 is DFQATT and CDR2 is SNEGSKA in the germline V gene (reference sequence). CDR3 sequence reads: CSATTGQELNTEAFF. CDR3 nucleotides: TGCAGTGCTACAACCGGACAGGAACTGAACACTGAAGCTTTCTTT.

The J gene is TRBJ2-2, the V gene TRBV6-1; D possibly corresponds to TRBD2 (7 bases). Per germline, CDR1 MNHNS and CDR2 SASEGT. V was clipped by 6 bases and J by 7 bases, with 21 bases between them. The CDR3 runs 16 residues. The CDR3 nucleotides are TGTGCCAGCAGGCGTCTAGGGGGGGGGCGAGACGGGGAGCTGTTTTTT. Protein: CASRRLGGGRDGELFF.

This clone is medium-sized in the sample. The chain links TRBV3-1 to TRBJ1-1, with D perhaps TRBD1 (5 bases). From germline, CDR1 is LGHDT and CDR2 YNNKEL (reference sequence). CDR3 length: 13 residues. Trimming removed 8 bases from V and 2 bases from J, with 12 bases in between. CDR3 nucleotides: TGTGCCAGCGGCAAAACAGGTAACACTGAAGCTTTCTTT. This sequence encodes CASGKTGNTEAFF.

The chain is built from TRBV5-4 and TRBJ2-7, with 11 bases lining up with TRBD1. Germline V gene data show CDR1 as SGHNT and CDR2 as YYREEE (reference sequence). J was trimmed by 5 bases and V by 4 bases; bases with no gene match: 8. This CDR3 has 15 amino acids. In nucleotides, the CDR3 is TGTGCCAGCAGCCGCCCACCGGGACAGGGGGACGAGCAGTACTTC. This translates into CASSRPPGQGDEQYF.

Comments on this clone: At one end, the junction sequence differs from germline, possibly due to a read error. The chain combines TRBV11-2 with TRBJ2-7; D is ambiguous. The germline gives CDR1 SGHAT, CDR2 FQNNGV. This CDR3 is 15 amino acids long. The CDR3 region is CASILNPALTYEQYF. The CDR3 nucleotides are TGTGCCAGCATCTTAAACCCGGCCCTTACCTACGAGCAGTACTTC.

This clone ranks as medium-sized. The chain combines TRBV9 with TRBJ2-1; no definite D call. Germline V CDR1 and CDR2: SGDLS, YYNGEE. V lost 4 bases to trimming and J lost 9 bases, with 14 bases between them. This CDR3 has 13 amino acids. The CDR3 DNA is TGTGCCAGCAGCCGCGGCGATGGCACTGAGCAGTTCTTC. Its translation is CASSRGDGTEQFF.

The CDR3, as DNA: TGTGCCAGCAGCCAAGATTATGTGGGGCCTTGGGAGACCCAGTACTTC. Protein sequence: CASSQDYVGPWETQYF. The V and J genes are TRBV14 and TRBJ2-5, with D perhaps matching TRBD1 (5 bases). Germline assignment: CDR1 SGHDN and CDR2 FVKESK. The CDR3 consists of 16 residues. Trimming removed 0 bases at V and 5 bases at J, with 16 bases between.

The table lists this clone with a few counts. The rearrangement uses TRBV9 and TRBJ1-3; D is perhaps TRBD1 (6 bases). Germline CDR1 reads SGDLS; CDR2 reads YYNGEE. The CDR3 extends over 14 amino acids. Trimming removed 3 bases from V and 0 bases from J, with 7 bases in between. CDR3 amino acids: CASSGTVSGNTIYF. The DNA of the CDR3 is TGTGCCAGCAGCGGGACAGTCTCTGGAAACACCATATATTTT.

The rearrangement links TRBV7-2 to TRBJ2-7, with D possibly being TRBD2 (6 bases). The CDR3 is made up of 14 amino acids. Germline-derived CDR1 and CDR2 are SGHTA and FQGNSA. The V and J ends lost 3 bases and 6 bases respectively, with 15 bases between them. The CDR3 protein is CASSFGTPPPEQYF. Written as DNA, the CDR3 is TGTGCCAGCAGCTTTGGGACTCCCCCCCCCGAGCAGTACTTC.

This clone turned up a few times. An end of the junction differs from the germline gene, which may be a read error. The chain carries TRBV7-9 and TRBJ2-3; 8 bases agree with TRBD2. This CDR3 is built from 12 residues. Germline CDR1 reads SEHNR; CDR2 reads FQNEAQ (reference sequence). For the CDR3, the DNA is TGCAGCGGGGGCCCTAGCACAGATACGCAGTATTTT. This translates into CSGGPSTDTQYF.

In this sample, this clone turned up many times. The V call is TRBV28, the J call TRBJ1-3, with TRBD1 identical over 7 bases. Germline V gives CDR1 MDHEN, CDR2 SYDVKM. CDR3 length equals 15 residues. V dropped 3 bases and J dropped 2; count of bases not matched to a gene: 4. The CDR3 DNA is TGTGCCAGCAGTTTTCCGGGACAGACTGGAAACACCATATATTTT. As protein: CASSFPGQTGNTIYF.

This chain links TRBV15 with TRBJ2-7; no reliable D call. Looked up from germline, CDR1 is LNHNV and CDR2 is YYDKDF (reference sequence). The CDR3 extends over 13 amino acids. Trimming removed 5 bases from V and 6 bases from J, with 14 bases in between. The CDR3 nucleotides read TGTGCCACCAGCCCCCCTACGTCCGCCGAGCAGTACTTC. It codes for CATSPPTSAEQYF.